These T cell receptor beta chains were read from a single sample in a study of T cell repertoires in cytomegalovirus infection. TCRdb re-derived calls from the reads in MiXCR, one entry per CDR3 protein. Here the sample spans hundreds of thousands of distinct CDR3 sequences, more than 40% being singletons. These receptors' antigens are unknown. The sample here was cultured PBMCs, taken from culture after CMV antigen stimulation. The receptors derive from a human donor in good health (CMV status not recorded). Some clones in this sample may be carry-over from other donors' samples. The CDR3 runs from the conserved cysteine through the conserved F or W. Fields, in order: clone size, D gene, V gene, J gene, CDR3 DNA, CDR3 protein. A D gene is named only where the DNA matches it firmly. Size values are once, few and many counts, or a class for expanded clones, and some rows have none.

size: few; D: -; V: TRBV10-3; J: TRBJ2-3; DNA: TGTGCCAACGGTGGGACACCCACAGATACGCAGTATTTT; CDR3: CANGGTPTDTQYF
size: few; D: TRBD1; V: TRBV2; J: TRBJ2-3; DNA: TGTGCCAGCAGCCCCAGGGGACAGAACACAGATACGCAGTATTTT; CDR3: CASSPRGQNTDTQYF
size: -; D: -; V: TRBV15; J: TRBJ2-5; DNA: TGTGCCACCAGCAGAGATATCACCAACATGCAAGAGACCCAGTACTTC; CDR3: CATSRDITNMQETQYF
size: few; D: TRBD1; V: TRBV6-2/TRBV6-3; J: TRBJ2-1; DNA: TGTGCCAGCAGCAGGGGGACAGGCAACTACAATGAGCAGTTCTTC; CDR3: CASSRGTGNYNEQFF
size: -; D: TRBD1; V: TRBV11-2; J: TRBJ1-2; DNA: TGTGCCAGCAGCAACCGACAGGGGACTTACTATGGCTACACCTTC; CDR3: CASSNRQGTYYGYTF
size: few; D: TRBD1; V: TRBV25-1; J: TRBJ1-1; DNA: TGTGCCAGCAGTGAAAGCCGGACAGGGATTTTTAACACTGAAGCTTTCTTT; CDR3: CASSESRTGIFNTEAFF
size: -; D: TRBD1; V: TRBV3-1; J: TRBJ1-5; DNA: TGTGCCAGCAGCCAAGACCGGGACAGGGGTCAGCCCCAGCATTTT; CDR3: CASSQDRDRGQPQHF
size: -; D: TRBD1; V: TRBV10-3; J: TRBJ1-1; DNA: TGTGCCATCAAATGGGACAGGGTGTCTGAAGCTTTCTTT; CDR3: CAIKWDRVSEAFF
size: -; D: -; V: TRBV6-2/TRBV6-3; J: TRBJ2-3; DNA: TGTGCCAGCAGTTACTCGATGGGGGGCCCTAGCACAGATACGCAGTATTTT; CDR3: CASSYSMGGPSTDTQYF
size: -; D: TRBD1; V: TRBV20-1; J: TRBJ1-1; DNA: TGCAGTGCCAGGGACAGGGCTTCGCGCACTGAAGCTTTCTTT; CDR3: CSARDRASRTEAFF
size: once; D: -; V: TRBV7-6; J: TRBJ1-5; DNA: TGTGCCAGCAGTAAACAGGGAAGGGGACAGCCCCAGCATTTT; CDR3: CASSKQGRGQPQHF
size: -; D: TRBD2; V: TRBV7-2; J: TRBJ2-3; DNA: TGTGCCAGCAGCTTATCGGCGGGAGCGGGAGCAGATACGCAGTATTTT; CDR3: CASSLSAGAGADTQYF
size: -; D: TRBD2; V: TRBV7-2; J: TRBJ2-5; DNA: TGTGCCAGCAGCCCAAGGACTAGCGGGGGGGGGACCCAGTACTTC; CDR3: CASSPRTSGGGTQYF
size: few; D: -; V: TRBV7-9; J: TRBJ2-7; DNA: TGTGCCAGCAGCTCCCCTCTGGGAGTAGAGCAGTACTTC; CDR3: CASSSPLGVEQYF
size: few; D: -; V: TRBV7-2; J: TRBJ1-3; DNA: TGTGCCAGCAGCCCACTACCTGGAAACACCATATATTTT; CDR3: CASSPLPGNTIYF
size: -; D: -; V: TRBV7-9; J: TRBJ2-7; DNA: TGTGCCAGCAGCGGAGACGGAATCTCCTACGAGCAGTACTTC; CDR3: CASSGDGISYEQYF
size: few; D: -; V: TRBV6-5; J: TRBJ2-5; DNA: TGTGCCAGCAGTTTTCGCAGACAAGAGACCCAGTACTTC; CDR3: CASSFRRQETQYF
size: -; D: TRBD2; V: TRBV27; J: TRBJ2-7; DNA: TGTGCCAGCAGTCAGACTAGCCGCGAGCAGTACTTC; CDR3: CASSQTSREQYF
size: -; D: -; V: TRBV4-3; J: TRBJ2-7; DNA: TGCGCCAGCAGCCCCGAATTGAAGTACGAGCAGTACTTC; CDR3: CASSPELKYEQYF
size: -; D: TRBD1; V: TRBV11-2; J: TRBJ2-7; DNA: TGTGCCAGCAGCTTTCAATCGGCAGGGGGCTACGAGCAGTACTTC; CDR3: CASSFQSAGGYEQYF
size: -; D: -; V: TRBV7-8; J: TRBJ1-1; DNA: TGTGCCAGCAGCAAAGGGGGGGAAAGCACTGAAGCTTTCTTT; CDR3: CASSKGGESTEAFF
size: few; D: -; V: TRBV12-3/TRBV12-4; J: TRBJ1-1; DNA: TGTGCCAGCAGTTTGGATTACAACACTGAAGCTTTCTTT; CDR3: CASSLDYNTEAFF
size: -; D: -; V: TRBV19; J: TRBJ2-4; DNA: TGTGCCAGTCAAAATAGGATAAACATTCAGTACTTC; CDR3: CASQNRINIQYF
size: many; D: TRBD2; V: TRBV7-2; J: TRBJ2-7; DNA: TGTGCCAGCAGCTTAGCGGCGGGAGGGGTGTTCAACGAGCAGTACTTC; CDR3: CASSLAAGGVFNEQYF
size: -; D: -; V: TRBV23-1; J: TRBJ1-5; DNA: TGCGCCAGCAGTCTGTACCCGACAGGAAGAACGGGATGGGGGAATCAGCCCCAGCATTTT; CDR3: CASSLYPTGRTGWGNQPQHF
size: -; D: -; V: TRBV27; J: TRBJ2-7; DNA: TGTGCCAGCAGTCCCGCCCACAGGAGCTACGAGCAGTACTTC; CDR3: CASSPAHRSYEQYF
size: few; D: TRBD1; V: TRBV24-1; J: TRBJ2-7; DNA: TGTGCCACCAGTGATTTCTCGGACAGGGGGCACAAAATAGTTTCCTACGAGCAGTACTTC; CDR3: CATSDFSDRGHKIVSYEQYF
size: -; D: TRBD1; V: TRBV11-2; J: TRBJ2-7; DNA: TGTGCCAGCAGCTTAGCAACAGGGGGCTGGGAGCAGTACTTC; CDR3: CASSLATGGWEQYF
size: -; D: TRBD1; V: TRBV2; J: TRBJ1-1; DNA: TGTGCCAGCCGACAGGGGCCCAGGAACACTGAAGCTTTCTTT; CDR3: CASRQGPRNTEAFF
size: -; D: -; V: TRBV10-3; J: TRBJ1-4; DNA: TGTGCCATCAGTGAGGGGGGGTCAACTAATGAAAAACTGTTTTTT; CDR3: CAISEGGSTNEKLFF
size: few; D: -; V: TRBV6-5; J: TRBJ2-1; DNA: TGTGCCAGCAGCCGACCTCTAGCTTCGGATGAGCAGTTCTTC; CDR3: CASSRPLASDEQFF
size: few; D: -; V: TRBV5-3; J: TRBJ1-5; DNA: TGTGCCAGAAGCTTGGCCCGACCGCGTAATCAGCCCCAGCATTTT; CDR3: CARSLARPRNQPQHF
size: -; D: -; V: TRBV12-5; J: TRBJ2-4; DNA: TGTGCTAGTGGTTTGGCCCAGGGTTACATTCAGTACTTC; CDR3: CASGLAQGYIQYF
size: -; D: -; V: TRBV6-1; J: TRBJ2-2; DNA: TGTGCCAGCATTAGGGGACACCCGAACACCGGGGAGCTGTTTTTT; CDR3: CASIRGHPNTGELFF
size: -; D: -; V: TRBV7-2; J: TRBJ2-2; DNA: TGTGCCATATCGGGGACCGGGGAGCTGTTTTTT; CDR3: CAISGTGELFF
size: once; D: -; V: TRBV4-1; J: TRBJ2-3; DNA: TGCGCCAGCAGCCAAGACACTCACGGGGCCACAGATACGCAGTATTTT; CDR3: CASSQDTHGATDTQYF
size: few; D: -; V: TRBV12-3/TRBV12-4; J: TRBJ2-7; DNA: TGTGCCAGCAGTCTGGATCAAGGTCAGGGGACCTACGAGCAGTACTTC; CDR3: CASSLDQGQGTYEQYF
size: few; D: -; V: TRBV4-1; J: TRBJ2-2; DNA: TGCGCCAGCAGCCAAGCCGGTCTCACCGGGGAGCTGTTTTTT; CDR3: CASSQAGLTGELFF
size: -; D: TRBD2; V: TRBV6-2/TRBV6-3; J: TRBJ2-2; DNA: TGTGCCAGCAGTTACTCTAGGACTAGAGCGACCGGGGAGCTGTTTTTT; CDR3: CASSYSRTRATGELFF
size: -; D: TRBD2; V: TRBV5-5; J: TRBJ2-5; DNA: TGTGCCAGCAGCTTGGCCGTTTGGGCGGGAGGGCAAGAGACCCAGTACTTC; CDR3: CASSLAVWAGGQETQYF
size: -; D: TRBD1; V: TRBV12-3/TRBV12-4; J: TRBJ1-5; DNA: TGTGCCAGCAGTTTAGGACAGGGAATAAATCAGCCCCAGCATTTT; CDR3: CASSLGQGINQPQHF
size: few; D: TRBD2; V: TRBV7-9; J: TRBJ2-1; DNA: TGTGCCAGCAGCTTCGGGACTAGCGGGTATTCGACACGGCAGTTCTTC; CDR3: CASSFGTSGYSTRQFF